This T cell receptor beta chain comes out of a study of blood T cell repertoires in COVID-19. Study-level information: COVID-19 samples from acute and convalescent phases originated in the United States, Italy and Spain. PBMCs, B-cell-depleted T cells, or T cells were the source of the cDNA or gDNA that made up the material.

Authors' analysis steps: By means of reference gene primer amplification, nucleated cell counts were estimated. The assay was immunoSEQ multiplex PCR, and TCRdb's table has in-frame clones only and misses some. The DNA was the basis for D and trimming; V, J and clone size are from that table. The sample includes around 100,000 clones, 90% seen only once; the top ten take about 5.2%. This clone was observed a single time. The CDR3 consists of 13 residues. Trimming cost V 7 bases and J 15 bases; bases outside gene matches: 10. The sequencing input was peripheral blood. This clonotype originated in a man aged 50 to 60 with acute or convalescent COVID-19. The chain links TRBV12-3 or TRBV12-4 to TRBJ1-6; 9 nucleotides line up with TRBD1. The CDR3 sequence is CASTTGQGLRLHF. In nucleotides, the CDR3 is TGTGCCAGCACCACGGGACAGGGCTTGCGCCTCCACTTT.